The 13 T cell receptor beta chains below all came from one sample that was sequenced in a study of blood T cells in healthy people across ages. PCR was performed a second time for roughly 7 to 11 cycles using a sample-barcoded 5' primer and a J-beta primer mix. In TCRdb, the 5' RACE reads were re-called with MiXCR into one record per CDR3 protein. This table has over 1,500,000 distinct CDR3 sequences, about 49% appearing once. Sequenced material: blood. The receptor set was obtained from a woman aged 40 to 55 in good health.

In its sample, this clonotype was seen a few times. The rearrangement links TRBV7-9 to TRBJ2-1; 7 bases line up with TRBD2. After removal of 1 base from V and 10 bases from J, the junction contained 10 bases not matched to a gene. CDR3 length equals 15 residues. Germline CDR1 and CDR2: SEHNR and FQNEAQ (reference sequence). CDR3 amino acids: CASSLDGDRGVEQFF. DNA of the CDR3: TGTGCCAGCAGCTTAGACGGGGACCGGGGGGTCGAGCAGTTCTTC.

CDR3 protein: CSARRGSLFDEQFF. The CDR3 DNA sequence: TGCAGTGCTAGGAGGGGTTCACTATTCGATGAGCAGTTCTTC. The chain has TRBV20-1 and TRBJ2-1; TRBD1 or TRBD2 may be the D gene (5 bases each). CDR3 length: 14 amino acids. The ends were cut back, 3 bases at V and 8 bases at J, with 17 bases in the middle. CDR1 and CDR2 (germline): DFQATT, SNEGSKA (reference sequence).

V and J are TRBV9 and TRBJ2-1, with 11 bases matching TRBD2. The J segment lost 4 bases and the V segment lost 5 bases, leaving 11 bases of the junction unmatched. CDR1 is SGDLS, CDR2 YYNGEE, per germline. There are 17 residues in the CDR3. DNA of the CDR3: TGTGCCAGCAGTGTTCTTTCGGGACTAGCGGCTTACAATGAGCAGTTCTTC. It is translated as CASSVLSGLAAYNEQFF.

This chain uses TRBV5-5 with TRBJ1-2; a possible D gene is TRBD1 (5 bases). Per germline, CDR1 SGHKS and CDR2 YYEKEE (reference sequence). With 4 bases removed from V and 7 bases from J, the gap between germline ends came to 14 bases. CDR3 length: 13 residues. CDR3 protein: CASSPAGSIGYTF. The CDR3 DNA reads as TGTGCCAGCAGCCCCGCAGGGTCGATTGGCTACACCTTC.

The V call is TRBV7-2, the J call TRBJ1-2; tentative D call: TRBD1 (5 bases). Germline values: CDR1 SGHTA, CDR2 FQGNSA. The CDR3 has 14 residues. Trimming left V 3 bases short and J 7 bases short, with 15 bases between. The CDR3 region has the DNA TGTGCCAGCAGCTTGGGGATTACAGGCGGTGGCTACACCTTC. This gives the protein CASSLGITGGGYTF. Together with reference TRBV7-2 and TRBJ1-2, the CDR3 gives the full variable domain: GAGVSQSPSNKVTEKGKDVELRCDPISGHTALYWYRQSLGQGLEFLIYFQGNSAPDKSGLPSDRFSAERTGGSVSTLTIQRTQQEDSAVYLCASSLGITGGGYTFGSGTRLTVV.

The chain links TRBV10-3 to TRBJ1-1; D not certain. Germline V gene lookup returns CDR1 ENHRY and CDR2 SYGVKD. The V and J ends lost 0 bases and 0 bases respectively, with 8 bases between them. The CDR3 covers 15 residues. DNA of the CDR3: TGTGCCATCAGTGAGTCGAGTCGGTTGAACACTGAAGCTTTCTTT. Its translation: CAISESSRLNTEAFF.

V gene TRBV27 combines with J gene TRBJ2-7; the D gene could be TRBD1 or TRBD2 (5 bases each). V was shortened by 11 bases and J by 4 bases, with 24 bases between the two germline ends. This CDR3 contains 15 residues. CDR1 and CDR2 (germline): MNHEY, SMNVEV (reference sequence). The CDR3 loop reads CARMVDSLGEYEQYF. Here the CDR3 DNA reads TGTGCCCGCATGGTCGACAGTCTGGGGGAATACGAGCAGTACTTC.

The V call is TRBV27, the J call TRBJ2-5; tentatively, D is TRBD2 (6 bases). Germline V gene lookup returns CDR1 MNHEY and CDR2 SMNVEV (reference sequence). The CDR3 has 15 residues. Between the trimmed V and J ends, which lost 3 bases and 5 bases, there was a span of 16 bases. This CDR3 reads CASSFTIGTSETQYF. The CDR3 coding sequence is TGTGCCAGCAGTTTCACCATCGGGACTTCGGAGACCCAGTACTTC.

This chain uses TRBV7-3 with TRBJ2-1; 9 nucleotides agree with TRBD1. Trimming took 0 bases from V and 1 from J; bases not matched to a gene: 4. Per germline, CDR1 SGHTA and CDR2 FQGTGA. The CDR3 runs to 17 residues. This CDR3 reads CASSLTNRGPSYNEQFF. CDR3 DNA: TGTGCCAGCAGCTTAACAAACAGGGGGCCATCCTACAATGAGCAGTTCTTC.

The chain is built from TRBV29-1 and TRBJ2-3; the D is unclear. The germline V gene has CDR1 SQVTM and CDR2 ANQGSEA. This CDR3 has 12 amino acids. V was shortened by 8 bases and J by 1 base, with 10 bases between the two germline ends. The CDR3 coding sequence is TGCAGCCTTCGAGTGGGCACAGATACGCAGTATTTT. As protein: CSLRVGTDTQYF.

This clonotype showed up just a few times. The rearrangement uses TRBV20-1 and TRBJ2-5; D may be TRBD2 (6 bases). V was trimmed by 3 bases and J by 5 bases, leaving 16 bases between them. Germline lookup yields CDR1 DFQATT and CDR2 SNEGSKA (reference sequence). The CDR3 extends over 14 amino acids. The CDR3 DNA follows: TGCAGTGCTAGCCCCCTAGCGACTGGGGAGACCCAGTACTTC. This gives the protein CSASPLATGETQYF.

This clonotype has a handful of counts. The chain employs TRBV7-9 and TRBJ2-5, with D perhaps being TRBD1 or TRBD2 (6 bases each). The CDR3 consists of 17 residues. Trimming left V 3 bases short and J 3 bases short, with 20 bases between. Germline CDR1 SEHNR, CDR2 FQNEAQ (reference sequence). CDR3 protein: CASSLAGHRDTKETQYF. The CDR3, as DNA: TGTGCCAGCAGCTTGGCGGGACACAGGGATACTAAAGAGACCCAGTACTTC.

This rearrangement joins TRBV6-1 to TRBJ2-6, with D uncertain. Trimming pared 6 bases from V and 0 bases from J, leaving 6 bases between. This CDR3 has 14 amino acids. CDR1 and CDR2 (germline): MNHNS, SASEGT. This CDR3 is CASRRNSGANVLTF. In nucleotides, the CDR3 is TGTGCCAGCAGAAGGAACTCTGGGGCCAACGTCCTGACTTTC.